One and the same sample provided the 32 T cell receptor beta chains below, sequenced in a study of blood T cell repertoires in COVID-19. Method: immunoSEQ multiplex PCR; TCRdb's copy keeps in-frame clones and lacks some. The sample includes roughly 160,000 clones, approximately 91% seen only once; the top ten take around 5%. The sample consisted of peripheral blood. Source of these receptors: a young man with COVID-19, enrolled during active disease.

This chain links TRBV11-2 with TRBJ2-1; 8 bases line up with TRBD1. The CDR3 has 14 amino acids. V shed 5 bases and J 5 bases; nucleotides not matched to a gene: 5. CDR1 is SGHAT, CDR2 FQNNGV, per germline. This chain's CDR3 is CASSAPTGDNEQFF. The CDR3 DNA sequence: TGTGCCAGCAGCGCTCCGACAGGGGACAATGAGCAGTTCTTC.

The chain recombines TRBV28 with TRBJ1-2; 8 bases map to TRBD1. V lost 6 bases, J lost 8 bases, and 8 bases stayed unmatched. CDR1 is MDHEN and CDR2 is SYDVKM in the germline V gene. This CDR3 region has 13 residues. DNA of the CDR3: TGTGCCAGCAGCCTCCGGGACAGGTTGGGCTACACCTTC. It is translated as CASSLRDRLGYTF.

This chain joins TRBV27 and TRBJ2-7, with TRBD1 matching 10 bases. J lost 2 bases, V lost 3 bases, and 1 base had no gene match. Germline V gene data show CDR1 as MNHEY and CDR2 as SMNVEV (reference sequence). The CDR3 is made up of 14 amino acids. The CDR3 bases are TGTGCCAGCAGTTTGGGACAGGGGACCTACGAGCAGTACTTC. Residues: CASSLGQGTYEQYF.

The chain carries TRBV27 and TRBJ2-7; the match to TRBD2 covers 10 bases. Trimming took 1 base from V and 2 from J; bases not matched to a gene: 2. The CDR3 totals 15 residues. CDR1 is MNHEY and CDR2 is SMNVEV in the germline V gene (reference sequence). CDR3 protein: CASSLLAGGTYEQYF. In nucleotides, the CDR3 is TGTGCCAGCAGTTTATTAGCGGGAGGTACCTACGAGCAGTACTTC.

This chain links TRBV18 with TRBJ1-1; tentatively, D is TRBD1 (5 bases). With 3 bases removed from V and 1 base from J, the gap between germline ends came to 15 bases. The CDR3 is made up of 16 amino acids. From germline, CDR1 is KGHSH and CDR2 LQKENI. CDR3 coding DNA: TGTGCCAGCTCACCTCCCAGCGGGGGTCGGAACACTGAAGCTTTCTTT. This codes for CASSPPSGGRNTEAFF.

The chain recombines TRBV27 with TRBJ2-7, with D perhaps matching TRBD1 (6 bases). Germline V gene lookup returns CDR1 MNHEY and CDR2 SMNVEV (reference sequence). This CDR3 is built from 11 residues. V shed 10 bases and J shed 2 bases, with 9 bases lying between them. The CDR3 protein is CATKGAYEQYF. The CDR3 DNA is TGTGCCACCAAGGGGGCCTACGAGCAGTACTTC.

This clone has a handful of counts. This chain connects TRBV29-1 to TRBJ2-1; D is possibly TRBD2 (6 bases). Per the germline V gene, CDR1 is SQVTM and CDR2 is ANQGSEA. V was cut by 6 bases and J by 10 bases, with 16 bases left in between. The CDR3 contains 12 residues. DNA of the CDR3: TGCAGCGTGACGGACATTGGGGGGGAGCAGTTCTTC. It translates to CSVTDIGGEQFF.

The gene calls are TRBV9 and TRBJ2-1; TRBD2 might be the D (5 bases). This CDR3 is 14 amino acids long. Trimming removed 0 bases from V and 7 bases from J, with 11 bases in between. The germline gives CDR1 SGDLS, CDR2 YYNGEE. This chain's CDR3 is CASSVGSSRNEQFF. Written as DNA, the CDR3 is TGTGCCAGCAGCGTAGGTTCTAGCCGTAATGAGCAGTTCTTC.

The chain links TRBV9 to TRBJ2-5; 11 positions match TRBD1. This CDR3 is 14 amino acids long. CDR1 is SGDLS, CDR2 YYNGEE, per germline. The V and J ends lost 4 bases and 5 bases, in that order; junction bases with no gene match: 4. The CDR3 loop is CASSSDRGRETQYF. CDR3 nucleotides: TGTGCCAGCAGCTCGGACAGGGGGCGGGAGACCCAGTACTTC.

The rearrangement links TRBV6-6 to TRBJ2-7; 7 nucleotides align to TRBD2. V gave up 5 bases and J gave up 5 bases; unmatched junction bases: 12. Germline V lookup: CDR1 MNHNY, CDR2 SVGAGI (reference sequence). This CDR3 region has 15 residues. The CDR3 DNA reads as TGTGCCAGCAGTCCCCCCGGGGAGGGTGACAACGAGCAGTACTTC. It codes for CASSPPGEGDNEQYF.

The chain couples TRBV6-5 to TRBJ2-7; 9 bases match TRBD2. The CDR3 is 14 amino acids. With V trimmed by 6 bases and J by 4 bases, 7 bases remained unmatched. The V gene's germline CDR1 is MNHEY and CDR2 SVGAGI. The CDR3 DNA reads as TGTGCCAGCAGAATGACTAGCGGACCGTACGAGCAGTACTTC. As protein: CASRMTSGPYEQYF.

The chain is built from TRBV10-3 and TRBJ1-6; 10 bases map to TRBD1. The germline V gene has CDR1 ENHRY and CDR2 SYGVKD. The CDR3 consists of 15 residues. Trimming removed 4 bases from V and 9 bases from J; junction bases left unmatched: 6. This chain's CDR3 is CAISALDRGSSPLHF. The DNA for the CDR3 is TGTGCCATCAGTGCGTTGGACAGGGGGAGTTCACCCCTCCACTTT.

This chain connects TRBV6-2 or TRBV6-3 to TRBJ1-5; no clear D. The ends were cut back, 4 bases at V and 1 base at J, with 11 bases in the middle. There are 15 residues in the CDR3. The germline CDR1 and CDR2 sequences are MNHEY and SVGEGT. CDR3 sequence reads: CASSSPSSSNQPQHF. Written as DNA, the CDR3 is TGTGCCAGCAGTTCTCCGTCCTCGAGCAATCAGCCCCAGCATTTT.

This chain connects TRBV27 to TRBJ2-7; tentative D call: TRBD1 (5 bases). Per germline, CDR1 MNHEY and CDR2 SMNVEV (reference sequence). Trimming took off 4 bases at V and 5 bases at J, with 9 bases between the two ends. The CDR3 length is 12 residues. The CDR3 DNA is TGTGCCAGCAGTTCGGACACCAACGAGCAGTACTTC. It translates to CASSSDTNEQYF.

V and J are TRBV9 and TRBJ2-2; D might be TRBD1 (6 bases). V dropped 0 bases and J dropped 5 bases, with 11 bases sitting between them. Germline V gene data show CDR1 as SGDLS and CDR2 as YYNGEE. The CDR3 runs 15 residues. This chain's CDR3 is CASSVGSRGTGELFF. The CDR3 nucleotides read TGTGCCAGCAGCGTAGGGTCGAGGGGGACCGGGGAGCTGTTTTTT.

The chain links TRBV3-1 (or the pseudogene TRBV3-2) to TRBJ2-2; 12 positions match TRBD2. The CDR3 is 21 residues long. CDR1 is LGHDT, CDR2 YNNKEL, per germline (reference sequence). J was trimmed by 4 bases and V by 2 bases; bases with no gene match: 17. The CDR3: CASSQQILVGLAGGITGELFF. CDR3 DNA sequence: TGTGCCAGCAGCCAACAAATCCTGGTAGGTCTAGCGGGAGGGATCACCGGGGAGCTGTTTTTT.

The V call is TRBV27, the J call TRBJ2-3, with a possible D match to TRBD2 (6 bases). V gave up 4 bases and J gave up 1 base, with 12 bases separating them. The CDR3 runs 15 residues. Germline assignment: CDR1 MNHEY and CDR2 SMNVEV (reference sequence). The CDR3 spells CASSSRGRGTDTQYF. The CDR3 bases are TGTGCCAGCAGTTCGCGGGGACGTGGCACAGATACGCAGTATTTT.

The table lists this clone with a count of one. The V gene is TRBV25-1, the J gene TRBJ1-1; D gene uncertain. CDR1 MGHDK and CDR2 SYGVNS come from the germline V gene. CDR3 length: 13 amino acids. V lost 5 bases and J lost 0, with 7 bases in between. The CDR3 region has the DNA TGTGCCAGCAGTACTTCTGTGAACACTGAAGCTTTCTTT. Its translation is CASSTSVNTEAFF.

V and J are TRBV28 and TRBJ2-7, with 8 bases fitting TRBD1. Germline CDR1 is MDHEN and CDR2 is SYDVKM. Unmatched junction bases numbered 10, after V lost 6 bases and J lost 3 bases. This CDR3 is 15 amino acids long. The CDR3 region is CASSPLHRGYYEQYF. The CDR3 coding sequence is TGTGCCAGCAGCCCGTTGCACAGGGGGTACTACGAGCAGTACTTC.

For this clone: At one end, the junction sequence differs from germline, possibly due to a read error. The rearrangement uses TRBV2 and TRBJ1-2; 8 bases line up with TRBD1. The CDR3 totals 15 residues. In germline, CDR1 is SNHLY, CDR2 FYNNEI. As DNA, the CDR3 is TGTGCCAGCAGTTCACGACAGGGGTCCGTCTATAGCTACACCTTC. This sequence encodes CASSSRQGSVYSYTF.

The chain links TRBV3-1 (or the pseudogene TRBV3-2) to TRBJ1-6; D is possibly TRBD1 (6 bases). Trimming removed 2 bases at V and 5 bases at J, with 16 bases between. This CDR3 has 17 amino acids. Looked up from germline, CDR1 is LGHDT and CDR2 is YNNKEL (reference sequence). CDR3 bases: TGTGCCAGCAGCCAAAAGCCTCAGGGGATGCATAATTCACCCCTCCACTTT. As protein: CASSQKPQGMHNSPLHF.

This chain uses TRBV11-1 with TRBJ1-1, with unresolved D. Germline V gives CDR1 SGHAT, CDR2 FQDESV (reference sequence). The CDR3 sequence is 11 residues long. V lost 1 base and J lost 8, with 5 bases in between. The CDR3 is CASSLGLEAFF. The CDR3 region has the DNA TGTGCCAGCAGCTTAGGACTCGAAGCTTTCTTT. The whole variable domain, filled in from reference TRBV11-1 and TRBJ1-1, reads EAEVAQSPRYKITEKSQAVAFWCDPISGHATLYWYRQILGQGPELLVQFQDESVVDDSQLPKDRFSAERLKGVDSTLKIQPAELGDSAMYLCASSLGLEAFFGQGTRLTVV.

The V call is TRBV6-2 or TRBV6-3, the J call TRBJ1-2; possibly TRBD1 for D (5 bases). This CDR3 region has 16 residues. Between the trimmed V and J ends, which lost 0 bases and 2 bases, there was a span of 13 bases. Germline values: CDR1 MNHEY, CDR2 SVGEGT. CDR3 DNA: TGTGCCAGCAGTTACTCAGGCAGGGACTACAACTATGGCTACACCTTC. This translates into CASSYSGRDYNYGYTF.

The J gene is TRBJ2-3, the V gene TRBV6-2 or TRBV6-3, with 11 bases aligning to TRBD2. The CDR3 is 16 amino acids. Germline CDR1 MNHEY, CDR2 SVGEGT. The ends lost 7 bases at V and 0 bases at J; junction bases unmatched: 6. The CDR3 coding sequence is TGTGCCAGCAACCCAAGGACTAGCGGGAGCACAGATACGCAGTATTTT. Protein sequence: CASNPRTSGSTDTQYF.

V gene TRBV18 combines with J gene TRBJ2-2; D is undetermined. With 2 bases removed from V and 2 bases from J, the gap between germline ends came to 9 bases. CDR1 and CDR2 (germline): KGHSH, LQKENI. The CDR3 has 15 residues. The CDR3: CASSPVAANTGELFF. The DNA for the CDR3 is TGTGCCAGCTCACCAGTCGCGGCTAACACCGGGGAGCTGTTTTTT. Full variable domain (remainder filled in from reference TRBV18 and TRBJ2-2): NAGVMQNPRHLVRRRGQEARLRCSPMKGHSHVYWYRQLPEEGLKFMVYLQKENIIDESGMPKERFSAEFPKEGPSILRIQQVVRGDSAAYFCASSPVAANTGELFFGEGSRLTVL.

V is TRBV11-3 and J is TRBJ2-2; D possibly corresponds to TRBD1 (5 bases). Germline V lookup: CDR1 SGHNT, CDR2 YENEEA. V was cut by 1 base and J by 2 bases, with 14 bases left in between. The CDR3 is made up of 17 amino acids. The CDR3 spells CASSLAFPTGNTGELFF. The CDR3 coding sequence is TGTGCCAGCAGCTTAGCCTTCCCCACAGGAAACACCGGGGAGCTGTTTTTT.

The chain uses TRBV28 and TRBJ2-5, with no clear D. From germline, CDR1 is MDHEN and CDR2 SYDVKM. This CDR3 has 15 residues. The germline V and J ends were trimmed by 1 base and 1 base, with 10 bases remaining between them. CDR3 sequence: CASSLLKQIQETQYF. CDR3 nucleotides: TGTGCCAGCAGTTTATTGAAACAGATCCAAGAGACCCAGTACTTC.

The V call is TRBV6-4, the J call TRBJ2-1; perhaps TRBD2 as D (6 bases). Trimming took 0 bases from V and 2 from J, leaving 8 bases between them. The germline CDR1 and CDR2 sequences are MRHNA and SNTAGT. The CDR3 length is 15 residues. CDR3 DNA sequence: TGTGCCAGCAGTGACTCCGGGAGCCCCTACAATGAGCAGTTCTTC. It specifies CASSDSGSPYNEQFF.

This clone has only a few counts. The CDR3 DNA sequence: TGTGCCAGCTCATCGAACAACAGGGTGAACACTGAAGCTTTCTTT. Amino acid sequence: CASSSNNRVNTEAFF. This sequence joins TRBV18 and TRBJ1-1; D might be TRBD1 (6 bases). Trimming removed 5 bases from V and 0 bases from J, with 13 bases in between. Germline values: CDR1 KGHSH, CDR2 LQKENI. This CDR3 comprises 15 residues.

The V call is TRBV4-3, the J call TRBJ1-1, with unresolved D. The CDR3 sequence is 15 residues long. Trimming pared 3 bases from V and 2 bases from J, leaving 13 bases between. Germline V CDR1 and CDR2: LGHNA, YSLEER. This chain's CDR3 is CASSQRSSVNTEAFF. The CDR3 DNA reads TGCGCCAGCAGCCAGCGATCCAGCGTAAACACTGAAGCTTTCTTT.

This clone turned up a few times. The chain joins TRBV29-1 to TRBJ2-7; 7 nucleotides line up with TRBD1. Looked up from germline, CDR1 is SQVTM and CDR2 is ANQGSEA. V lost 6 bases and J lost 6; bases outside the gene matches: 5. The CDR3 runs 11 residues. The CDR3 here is CSVGQSVEQYF. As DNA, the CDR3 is TGCAGCGTGGGACAGTCGGTCGAGCAGTACTTC.

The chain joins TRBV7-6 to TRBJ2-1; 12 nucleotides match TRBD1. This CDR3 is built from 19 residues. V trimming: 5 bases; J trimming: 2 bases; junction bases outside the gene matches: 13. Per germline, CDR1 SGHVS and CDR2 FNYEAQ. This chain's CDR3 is CASSPHGTGGNLAYNEQFF. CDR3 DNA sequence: TGTGCCAGCAGCCCCCACGGGACAGGGGGCAACCTGGCCTACAATGAGCAGTTCTTC.